This T cell receptor beta chain was sequenced for a study of blood T cell repertoires in COVID-19. Overall study: COVID-19 samples, acute and convalescent, were from the United States, Italy and Spain. PBMCs, B-cell-depleted T cells, or T cells provided the cDNA or gDNA that made up the material.

CDR3 length: 12 amino acids. Trimming pared 5 bases from V and 5 bases from J, leaving 9 bases between. Germline V gives CDR1 MNHEY, CDR2 SMNVEV (reference sequence). Original data processing: Estimates of nucleated cell counts were drawn from the amplification of reference gene primers. Sequencing was performed with immunoSEQ multiplex PCR; in TCRdb, only in-frame clones are kept and a portion is missing. V and J calls and clone size follow that table, whereas D and trimming were derived from the DNA. The sample includes fewer than 150,000 clones, about 86% seen only once; the top ten take 0.88%. The TCR was taken from a woman between 45 and 60 years old with active or convalescent COVID-19. The sample was peripheral blood. The gene calls are TRBV27 and TRBJ2-5, with D perhaps matching TRBD1 (6 bases). The DNA for the CDR3 is TGTGCCAGCAGTACCCAGGGGGAGACCCAGTACTTC. Translation gives CASSTQGETQYF.